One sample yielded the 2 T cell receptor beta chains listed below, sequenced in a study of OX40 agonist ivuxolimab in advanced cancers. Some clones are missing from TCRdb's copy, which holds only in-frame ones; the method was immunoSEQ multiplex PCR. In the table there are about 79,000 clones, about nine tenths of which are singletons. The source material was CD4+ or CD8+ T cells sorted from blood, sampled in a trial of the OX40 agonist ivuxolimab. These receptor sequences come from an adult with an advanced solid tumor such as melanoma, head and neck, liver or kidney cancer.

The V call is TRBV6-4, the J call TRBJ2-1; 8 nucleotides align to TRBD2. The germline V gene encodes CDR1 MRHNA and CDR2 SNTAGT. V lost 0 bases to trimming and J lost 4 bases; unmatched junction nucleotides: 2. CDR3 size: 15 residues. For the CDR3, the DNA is TGTGCCAGCAGTGACTCGTTAGCGGGATACAATGAGCAGTTCTTC. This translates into CASSDSLAGYNEQFF.

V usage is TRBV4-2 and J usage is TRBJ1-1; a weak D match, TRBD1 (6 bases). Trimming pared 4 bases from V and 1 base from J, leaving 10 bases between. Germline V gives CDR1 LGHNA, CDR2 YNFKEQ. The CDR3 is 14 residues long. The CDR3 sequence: CASSLRDKNTEAFF. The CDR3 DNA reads TGTGCCAGCAGCCTAAGGGACAAGAACACTGAAGCTTTCTTT.